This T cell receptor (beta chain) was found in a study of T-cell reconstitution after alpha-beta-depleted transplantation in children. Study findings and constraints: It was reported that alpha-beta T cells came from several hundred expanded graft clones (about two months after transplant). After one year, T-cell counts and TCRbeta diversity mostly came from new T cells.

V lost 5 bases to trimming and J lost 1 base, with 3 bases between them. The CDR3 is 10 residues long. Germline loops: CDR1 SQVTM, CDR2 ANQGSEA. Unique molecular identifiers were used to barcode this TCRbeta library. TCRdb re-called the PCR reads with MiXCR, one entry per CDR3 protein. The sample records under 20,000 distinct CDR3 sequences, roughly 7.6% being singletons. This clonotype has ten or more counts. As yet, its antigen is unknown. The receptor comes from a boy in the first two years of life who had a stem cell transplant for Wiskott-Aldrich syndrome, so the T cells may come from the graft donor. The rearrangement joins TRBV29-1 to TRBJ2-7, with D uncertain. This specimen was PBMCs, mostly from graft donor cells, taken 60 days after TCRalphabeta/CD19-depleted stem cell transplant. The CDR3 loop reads CSVISYEQYF. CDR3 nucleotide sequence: TGCAGCGTTATATCCTACGAGCAGTACTTC.